Below are 14 T cell receptor beta chains sequenced from a single sample in a study of post-analysis software for immune sequencing data. General study points: Roughly 5 TRBV segments were significantly more frequent in patients than in controls. TRBV5-6, TRBV5-1 and TRBV20-1 were among these segments.

TCR beta cDNA libraries had unique molecular identifiers. TCRdb independently ran MiXCR on the PCR reads; one entry per CDR3 protein. The data show some 890,000 distinct CDR3 sequences, with roughly half seen just once and approximately 4.5% held by the top ten. Their recognized antigens are unknown. Material: blood. The receptors here all came from a girl aged 10 to 17 with multiple sclerosis.

The V call is TRBV14, the J call TRBJ2-5, with D possibly matching TRBD2 (5 bases). V was shortened by 4 bases and J by 6 bases, with 24 bases between the two germline ends. Germline lookup yields CDR1 SGHDN and CDR2 FVKESK. The CDR3 runs 17 residues. The DNA for the CDR3 is TGTGCCAGCAGCCGAAGGATGTTGGGAGAGGGCGATAAGACCCAGTACTTC. It translates to CASSRRMLGEGDKTQYF.

Of note for this clonotype: A much larger clone sits a single nucleotide away, making a read error possible. This sequence joins TRBV11-2 and TRBJ2-5; D might be TRBD2 (5 bases). This CDR3 comprises 13 residues. Trimming took off 0 bases at V and 5 bases at J, with 7 bases between the two ends. Looked up from germline, CDR1 is SGHAT and CDR2 is FQNNGV. In nucleotides, the CDR3 is TGTGCCAGCAGCTTAGACGGGGTGGAGACCCAGTACTTC. Its protein product is CASSLDGVETQYF.

The rearrangement joins TRBV7-9 to TRBJ2-7; 14 bases fit TRBD2. The CDR3 spans 14 residues. The J segment lost 5 bases and the V segment lost 4 bases, leaving 1 base of the junction unmatched. Germline assignment: CDR1 SEHNR and CDR2 FQNEAQ (reference sequence). The CDR3 sequence is CASSWGLAGDEQYF. The CDR3 DNA sequence: TGTGCCAGCAGCTGGGGACTAGCGGGAGACGAGCAGTACTTC.

A word on this clonotype: Germline and junction disagree at one end, which may indicate a read error. The chain is built from TRBV7-3 and TRBJ2-1; 11 bases are a match to TRBD2. The germline V gene encodes CDR1 SGHTA and CDR2 FQGTGA. There are 15 residues in the CDR3. The CDR3, as DNA: TGTACCAGCAGCAAAGGCACTAGCGGGGGTAATGAGCAGTTCTTC. Its protein is CTSSKGTSGGNEQFF.

This clonotype appeared a few times. The chain combines TRBV20-1 with TRBJ1-6; the D gene is possibly TRBD1 (5 bases). CDR1 is DFQATT and CDR2 is SNEGSKA in the germline V gene (reference sequence). With 4 bases removed from V and 0 bases from J, the gap between germline ends came to 13 bases. The CDR3 sequence is 16 residues long. CDR3 coding DNA: TGCAGTGCTACCACTTGGGGGAACTCCTATAATTCACCCCTCCACTTT. It specifies CSATTWGNSYNSPLHF.

The chain combines TRBV6-1 with TRBJ2-7; D may be TRBD2 (6 bases). In germline, CDR1 is MNHNS, CDR2 SASEGT. V was cut by 2 bases and J by 0 bases, with 11 bases left in between. CDR3 length: 15 amino acids. The CDR3 reads CASSEIGGVSYEQYF. DNA of the CDR3: TGTGCCAGCAGTGAAATCGGGGGAGTCTCCTACGAGCAGTACTTC.

This clonotype showed up just a few times. V is TRBV30 and J is TRBJ2-7; the D is unclear. Trimming took off 7 bases at V and 5 bases at J, with 15 bases between the two ends. CDR3 size: 12 residues. The germline CDR1 and CDR2 sequences are GTSNPN and SVGIG (reference sequence). The DNA of the CDR3 is TGTGCCTCCGATAAGGGTGGCGACGAGCAGTACTTC. It encodes CASDKGGDEQYF.

The chain recombines TRBV6-6 with TRBJ2-1; D is unclear. The germline V and J ends were trimmed by 7 bases and 0 bases, with 7 bases remaining between them. The germline V gene has CDR1 MNHNY and CDR2 SVGAGI (reference sequence). CDR3 length equals 13 residues. Written as DNA, the CDR3 is TGTGCCAGCACCTCCGTCTCCTACAATGAGCAGTTCTTC. Translation gives CASTSVSYNEQFF.

This clonotype showed up just a few times. The V call is TRBV20-1, the J call TRBJ2-1; D is tentatively TRBD1 or TRBD2 (5 bases each). The V and J ends lost 5 bases and 7 bases respectively, with 18 bases between them. The CDR3 spans 14 residues. Germline V gives CDR1 DFQATT, CDR2 SNEGSKA (reference sequence). This chain's CDR3 is CSAEGPGARNEQFF. CDR3 coding DNA: TGCAGTGCTGAGGGACCCGGGGCGAGGAATGAGCAGTTCTTC.

This clonotype was counted a few times. The rearrangement uses TRBV20-1 and TRBJ2-4, with D perhaps TRBD1 (6 bases). The last part of the DNA fits TRBJ2-5 better; the J call may be wrong. Germline V CDR1 and CDR2: DFQATT, SNEGSKA (reference sequence). The length of the CDR3 is 14 residues. The CDR3: CSAHSGTKQETQYF. The CDR3 nucleotides read TGCAGTGCCCACTCCGGGACAAAGCAAGAGACCCAGTACTTC.

This clonotype has just a few counts. The chain recombines TRBV3-1 with TRBJ1-2, with unresolved D. Germline V gene sequence: CDR1 LGHDT, CDR2 YNNKEL (reference sequence). The V end lost 2 bases, the J end lost 4 bases, and 11 bases lay between the germline ends. The CDR3 has 14 amino acids. Here the CDR3 reads CASSQNRAFYGYTF. Here the CDR3 DNA reads TGTGCCAGCAGCCAAAATCGGGCCTTCTATGGCTACACCTTC.

The gene calls are TRBV7-2 and TRBJ2-7; weak D call: TRBD1 (5 bases). This CDR3 is 13 amino acids long. The germline V gene has CDR1 SGHTA and CDR2 FQGNSA. V was cut by 1 base and J by 4 bases, with 8 bases left in between. The CDR3 region is CASSLGTQYEQYF. CDR3 nucleotides: TGTGCCAGCAGCTTAGGGACACAGTACGAGCAGTACTTC.

V is TRBV6-5 and J is TRBJ2-1; D is perhaps TRBD2 (6 bases). V was pared by 0 bases and J by 6 bases, with 12 bases between. CDR3 size: 15 residues. Germline V gives CDR1 MNHEY, CDR2 SVGAGI. Written as DNA, the CDR3 is TGTGCCAGCAGTTACTCCCAGGGACTCGGCAATGAGCAGTTCTTC. Its protein is CASSYSQGLGNEQFF.

Notes on this clonotype: One junction end disagrees with the germline gene, perhaps due to a read error. The chain uses TRBV7-9 and TRBJ2-6, with D hard to call. The CDR3 totals 17 residues. Germline CDR1 and CDR2: SEHNR and FQNEAQ (reference sequence). The CDR3 reads CASSLYRTFSEANVLTF. In DNA, the CDR3 is TGTGCCAGCAGCTTATACAGAACCTTCTCTGAGGCCAACGTCCTGACTTTC.